The 32 T cell receptor beta chains below were found in one sample sequenced in a study of neurological immune-mediated disorders. TCRdb reanalysed the 5' RACE reads using MiXCR and keeps one entry per CDR3 protein. The sample has 25,000 to 30,000 distinct CDR3 sequences, 9% to 14% seen once. Sequencing input: PBMCs. Source of these receptors: a woman aged 55-69 years in good health.

This clonotype was counted many times. J is TRBJ2-3 and V is TRBV20-1; TRBD2 is a possible D gene (7 bases). From germline, CDR1 is DFQATT and CDR2 SNEGSKA (reference sequence). The CDR3 is 15 amino acids. Trimming stripped 5 bases from V and 3 bases from J, with 18 bases between. The CDR3 protein is CSAGKMGGRTDTQYF. CDR3 DNA: TGCAGTGCTGGCAAGATGGGGGGGCGGACAGATACGCAGTATTTT.

This clonotype was seen repeatedly, ten times or more. V gene TRBV9 combines with J gene TRBJ2-3; 7 bases are shared with TRBD2. The germline gives CDR1 SGDLS, CDR2 YYNGEE. The length of the CDR3 is 14 residues. V lost 0 bases, J lost 5 bases, and 3 bases stayed unmatched. The chain's CDR3 is CASSVVGGGDTQYF. CDR3 in DNA: TGTGCCAGCAGCGTAGTTGGGGGGGGAGATACGCAGTATTTT.

This clonotype was counted ten times or more. The rearrangement links TRBV2 to TRBJ2-7, with 7 bases that match TRBD1. V gave up 4 bases and J gave up 3 bases; unmatched junction bases: 9. CDR1 is SNHLY and CDR2 is FYNNEI in the germline V gene. The CDR3 spans 15 residues. CDR3 DNA: TGTGCCAGCAGTGTGGCCAGGGGGTTTAGCTACGAGCAGTACTTC. Residues: CASSVARGFSYEQYF. Combining the CDR3 with reference TRBV2 and TRBJ2-7 gives the whole variable domain EPEVTQTPSHQVTQMGQEVILRCVPISNHLYFYWYRQILGQKVEFLVSFYNNEISEKSEIFDDQFSVERPDGSNFTLKIRSTKLEDSAMYFCASSVARGFSYEQYFGPGTRLTVT.

This clonotype was found a few times. CDR3 in amino acids: CASSSPGANNQPQHF. The DNA of the CDR3 is TGTGCCAGCAGTTCCCCAGGGGCGAACAATCAGCCCCAGCATTTT. The rearrangement joins TRBV28 to TRBJ1-5; weak D call: TRBD1 (6 bases). The CDR3 has 15 residues. Looked up from germline, CDR1 is MDHEN and CDR2 is SYDVKM. V lost 4 bases and J lost 3, with 13 bases in between. Full variable domain (missing parts from reference TRBV28 and TRBJ1-5): DVKVTQSSRYLVKRTGEKVFLECVQDMDHENMFWYRQDPGLGLRLIYFSYDVKMKEKGDIPEGYSVSREKKERFSLILESASTNQTSMYLCASSSPGANNQPQHFGDGTRLSIL.

In its sample, this clonotype was seen many times. The V gene is TRBV7-9, the J gene TRBJ2-3; D is undetermined. The CDR3 length is 13 residues. Trimming took 8 bases from V and 0 from J, leaving 9 bases between them. In germline, CDR1 is SEHNR, CDR2 FQNEAQ (reference sequence). This CDR3 reads CASQWGSTDTQYF. In DNA form, the CDR3 reads TGTGCCAGCCAGTGGGGTAGCACAGATACGCAGTATTTT.

This sequence joins TRBV5-1 and TRBJ2-1; 9 positions match TRBD1. The V segment lost 5 bases and the J segment 6 bases; nucleotides outside the gene matches: 15. Germline loops: CDR1 SGHRS, CDR2 YFSETQ. The CDR3 extends over 17 amino acids. The CDR3 here is CASSRRQGVSGGNEQFF. DNA of the CDR3: TGCGCCAGCAGTAGGCGACAGGGGGTCTCCGGGGGCAATGAGCAGTTCTTC. The complete variable domain, with remaining parts taken from reference TRBV5-1 and TRBJ2-1, reads KAGVTQTPRYLIKTRGQQVTLSCSPISGHRSVSWYQQTPGQGLQFLFEYFSETQRNKGNFPGRFSGRQFSNSRSEMNVSTLELGDSALYLCASSRRQGVSGGNEQFFGPGTRLTVL.

The J gene is TRBJ1-3, the V gene TRBV6-1; D possibly corresponds to TRBD1 (6 bases). The length of the CDR3 is 16 residues. Deletions cut 6 bases from V and 0 bases from J, with 15 bases between. Germline CDR1 reads MNHNS; CDR2 reads SASEGT. The CDR3 region has the DNA TGTGCCAGCAGGTCCGGGACAACTTTCTCTGGAAACACCATATATTTT. This sequence encodes CASRSGTTFSGNTIYF.

This clonotype was observed many times. The genes are TRBV10-3 and TRBJ2-7; D is perhaps TRBD1 or TRBD2 (6 bases each). V dropped 9 bases and J dropped 5 bases, with 14 bases sitting between them. The CDR3 is made up of 12 amino acids. The V gene's germline CDR1 is ENHRY and CDR2 SYGVKD. This CDR3 is CAIRGGPHEQYF. The DNA of the CDR3 is TGTGCCATTCGAGGGGGGCCCCACGAGCAGTACTTC.

The chain combines TRBV12-3 or TRBV12-4 with TRBJ2-7, with TRBD2 identical over 12 bases. The length of the CDR3 is 13 residues. Trimming cost V 10 bases and J 6 bases; bases outside gene matches: 7. The CDR3 region is CATSLAGGSEQYF. For the CDR3, the DNA is TGTGCCACCTCGCTAGCGGGGGGGAGCGAGCAGTACTTC.

This clonotype showed up many times. The V gene is TRBV5-1, the J gene TRBJ2-6; no firm D call. Deletions cut 5 bases from V and 0 bases from J, with 15 bases between. This CDR3 comprises 17 residues. Germline V gene data show CDR1 as SGHRS and CDR2 as YFSETQ. The CDR3 DNA follows: TGCGCCAGCAGGGTCGTGTATGCATCCTCTGGGGCCAACGTCCTGACTTTC. This codes for CASRVVYASSGANVLTF.

There are many counts of this clonotype. This chain joins TRBV4-2 and TRBJ2-3, with TRBD2 identical over 9 bases. CDR1 and CDR2 from the germline V gene are LGHNA and YNFKEQ. V gave up 0 bases and J gave up 4 bases; unmatched junction bases: 5. This CDR3 comprises 16 residues. The CDR3 bases are TGTGCCAGCAGCCAAGACTTGGCGGGGGGGTCAGATACGCAGTATTTT. Translation gives CASSQDLAGGSDTQYF.

This clonotype showed up many times. The rearrangement links TRBV4-2 to TRBJ1-3; D not certain. Per germline, CDR1 LGHNA and CDR2 YNFKEQ. CDR3 length equals 16 residues. V was pared by 5 bases and J by 2 bases, with 16 bases between. The DNA for the CDR3 is TGTGCCAGCAGCGTCGTAGGAAGGGAGGCTGGAAACACCATATATTTT. Its translation is CASSVVGREAGNTIYF.

As for this clonotype: Mismatch with germline at one junction end may stem from a read error. The chain carries TRBV4-1 and TRBJ2-7, with TRBD1 identical over 8 bases. CDR1 is MGHRA, CDR2 YSYEKL, per germline. This CDR3 region has 14 residues. CDR3 DNA: TGCGCCAGCAGCCGATTTCAGGGGGCCTACGAGAAGTACTTC. It yields the protein CASSRFQGAYEKYF.

This chain uses TRBV6-1 with TRBJ1-1, with D maybe TRBD1 (6 bases). Per the germline V gene, CDR1 is MNHNS and CDR2 is SASEGT. V lost 6 bases and J 1 base, leaving 15 bases between the germline ends. The CDR3 length is 15 residues. This CDR3 is CASRVGGVPNTEAFF. Written as DNA, the CDR3 is TGTGCCAGCAGGGTGGGGGGCGTTCCGAACACTGAAGCTTTCTTT.

This clonotype was counted many times. The chain joins TRBV20-1 to TRBJ1-2, with TRBD1 matching over 7 bases. The CDR3 consists of 16 residues. The ends lost 3 bases at V and 4 bases at J; junction bases unmatched: 14. Germline CDR1 DFQATT, CDR2 SNEGSKA (reference sequence). CDR3 nucleotide sequence: TGCAGTGCTAGTCAGGCCAGGGGGGGAGTAATCTATGGCTACACCTTC. This encodes CSASQARGGVIYGYTF.

This clonotype was counted at least ten times. The chain has TRBV7-2 and TRBJ1-5, with unresolved D. This CDR3 comprises 15 residues. V gave up 0 bases and J gave up 2 bases, with 8 bases separating them. Germline CDR1 is SGHTA and CDR2 is FQGNSA. The CDR3 DNA reads as TGTGCCAGCAGCTTAGCGCCGGGTGGCAATCAGCCCCAGCATTTT. Its protein product is CASSLAPGGNQPQHF.

This clonotype was picked up many times. The chain couples TRBV28 to TRBJ2-1; TRBD2 is a possible D gene (6 bases). This CDR3 contains 13 residues. V shed 5 bases and J shed 2 bases, with 7 bases lying between them. Germline V gives CDR1 MDHEN, CDR2 SYDVKM. This CDR3 is CASSRGTYNEQFF. As DNA, the CDR3 is TGTGCCAGCAGTCGGGGGACCTACAATGAGCAGTTCTTC. Filled out from reference TRBV28 and TRBJ2-1, the complete variable domain reads DVKVTQSSRYLVKRTGEKVFLECVQDMDHENMFWYRQDPGLGLRLIYFSYDVKMKEKGDIPEGYSVSREKKERFSLILESASTNQTSMYLCASSRGTYNEQFFGPGTRLTVL.

This clonotype was counted ten times or more. V gene TRBV7-3 combines with J gene TRBJ2-3, with 9 bases aligning to TRBD2. The CDR3 sequence is 15 residues long. Unmatched junction bases numbered 7, after V lost 1 base and J lost 8 bases. Germline CDR1 reads SGHTA; CDR2 reads FQGTGA. DNA of the CDR3: TGTGCCAGCAGCTTAAGGTCGCGGGGGGGGACTACGCAGTATTTT. It codes for CASSLRSRGGTTQYF. The full variable domain, rest sourced from reference TRBV7-3 and TRBJ2-3, is GAGVSQTPSNKVTEKGKYVELRCDPISGHTALYWYRQSLGQGPEFLIYFQGTGAADDSGLPNDRFFAVRPEGSVSTLKIQRTERGDSAVYLCASSLRSRGGTTQYFGPGTRLTVL.

This clonotype was recorded at least ten times. J is TRBJ2-5 and V is TRBV20-1, with a weak D call TRBD1 (6 bases). Per the germline V gene, CDR1 is DFQATT and CDR2 is SNEGSKA (reference sequence). The ends were cut back, 6 bases at V and 2 bases at J, with 10 bases in the middle. The CDR3 loop spans 12 amino acids. Written as DNA, the CDR3 is TGCAGTGCAGCAAGGGGGCAAGAGACCCAGTACTTC. Protein sequence: CSAARGQETQYF.

J is TRBJ1-4 and V is TRBV19; weak D call: TRBD1 (5 bases). The length of the CDR3 is 14 residues. Trimming shortened V by 7 bases and J by 6 bases, and 15 bases separated the two germline ends. Germline-derived CDR1 and CDR2 are LNHDA and SQIVND (reference sequence). The DNA of the CDR3 is TGTGCCAGTATGGCGGGACTGTGGGATGAAAAACTGTTTTTT. It is translated as CASMAGLWDEKLFF.

This clonotype occurred a few times. J is TRBJ1-1 and V is TRBV5-1; no definite D call. Germline CDR1 is SGHRS and CDR2 is YFSETQ. CDR3 size: 14 residues. Trimming stripped 4 bases from V and 4 bases from J, with 14 bases between. CDR3 region: CASSLPMEGTEAFF. The CDR3 nucleotides are TGCGCCAGCAGCCTGCCCATGGAGGGCACTGAAGCTTTCTTT.

The sample holds many counts of this clonotype. J is TRBJ2-5 and V is TRBV20-1; D gene ambiguous. CDR3 length equals 13 residues. Trimming removed 6 bases from V and 2 bases from J, with 13 bases in between. Germline lookup yields CDR1 DFQATT and CDR2 SNEGSKA (reference sequence). CDR3 loop: CSAMGITQETQYF. The CDR3 DNA reads TGCAGTGCCATGGGGATTACACAAGAGACCCAGTACTTC.

This clonotype was detected ten times or more. The chain uses TRBV4-1 and TRBJ2-5; 11 bases align to TRBD1. With 4 bases clipped from V and 4 bases from J, the junction kept 8 bases outside the gene matches. The CDR3 contains 16 residues. Germline-derived CDR1 and CDR2 are MGHRA and YSYEKL. In nucleotides, the CDR3 is TGCGCCAGCAGCCCCCCCGGGACAGGGGGTCGAGAGACCCAGTACTTC. It specifies CASSPPGTGGRETQYF.

About this clonotype: The junction departs from germline at one end; a sequencing error may be responsible. CDR3 sequence reads: CTSSPGTSGGPEETKYF. The CDR3 DNA reads TGCACCAGCAGCCCCGGGACTAGCGGGGGGCCTGAAGAGACCAAGTACTTC. This rearrangement joins TRBV5-1 to TRBJ2-5; TRBD2 aligns across 15 bases. CDR1 is SGHRS and CDR2 is YFSETQ in the germline V gene. The CDR3 sequence is 17 residues long. Full variable domain (missing parts from reference TRBV5-1 and TRBJ2-5): KAGVTQTPRYLIKTRGQQVTLSCSPISGHRSVSWYQQTPGQGLQFLFEYFSETQRNKGNFPGRFSGRQFSNSRSEMNVSTLELGDSALYLCTSSPGTSGGPEETKYFGPGTRLLVL.

This clonotype appeared many times. The rearrangement links TRBV20-1 to TRBJ2-4, with a weak D call TRBD1 (6 bases). V gave up 5 bases and J gave up 5 bases, with 13 bases separating them. There are 13 residues in the CDR3. The V gene's germline CDR1 is DFQATT and CDR2 SNEGSKA (reference sequence). The DNA for the CDR3 is TGCAGTGCTCCCGACAGGTTCCAAAACATTCAGTACTTC. Translated, it gives CSAPDRFQNIQYF.

This clonotype was observed many times. J is TRBJ2-5 and V is TRBV7-2, with D possibly TRBD1 on 6 matching bases. Between the trimmed V and J ends, which lost 3 bases and 1 base, there was a span of 9 bases. The CDR3 contains 14 residues. Germline CDR1 reads SGHTA; CDR2 reads FQGNSA. This CDR3 is CASSLGRGQETQYF. The DNA for the CDR3 is TGTGCCAGCAGCTTGGGCAGGGGCCAAGAGACCCAGTACTTC.

There are many counts of this clonotype. Here the CDR3 DNA reads TGTGCCAGCAGTAGGGACAGGGGAAGGTTTGATACGCAGTATTTT. Translated, it gives CASSRDRGRFDTQYF. The J gene is TRBJ2-3, the V gene TRBV5-6, with 10 bases that match TRBD1. The CDR3 loop spans 15 amino acids. CDR1 and CDR2 (germline): SGHDT, YYEEEE. Unmatched junction bases numbered 9, after V lost 5 bases and J lost 6 bases.

V is TRBV6-5 and J is TRBJ2-7; a possible D gene is TRBD2 (6 bases). Trimming shortened V by 8 bases and J by 0 bases, and 11 bases separated the two germline ends. The CDR3 is 13 residues long. CDR1 MNHEY and CDR2 SVGAGI come from the germline V gene. The chain's CDR3 is CASAGLSSYEQYF. DNA for the CDR3: TGTGCCAGCGCGGGGTTGAGCTCCTACGAGCAGTACTTC.

This clonotype appeared many times. The chain has TRBV7-2 and TRBJ2-3, with a weak D call TRBD2 (7 bases). The V end was cut by 1 base, the J end by 5 bases, with 16 bases between. The CDR3 covers 16 residues. Per germline, CDR1 SGHTA and CDR2 FQGNSA. The CDR3: CASSLVEGGDGDTQYF. CDR3 DNA: TGTGCCAGCAGCTTAGTAGAGGGGGGGGATGGAGATACGCAGTATTTT.

This clonotype was seen ten or more times. The chain links TRBV9 to TRBJ2-1; maybe TRBD1 (5 bases). This CDR3 region has 12 residues. V was trimmed by 3 bases and J by 8 bases, leaving 9 bases between them. CDR1 is SGDLS, CDR2 YYNGEE, per germline. CDR3 sequence reads: CASSARGYEQFF. For the CDR3, the DNA is TGTGCCAGCAGCGCTAGGGGTTATGAGCAGTTCTTC.

This clonotype was picked up many times. The chain carries TRBV7-9 and TRBJ2-1; the D gene is possibly TRBD1 (5 bases). CDR1 and CDR2 (germline): SEHNR, FQNEAQ (reference sequence). Deletions cut 4 bases from V and 7 bases from J, with 11 bases between. This CDR3 spans 13 amino acids. The DNA for the CDR3 is TGTGCCAGCAGCTCGCTGACAGTTAATGAGCAGTTCTTC. This encodes CASSSLTVNEQFF.

This clonotype was seen at least ten times. The chain links TRBV29-1 to TRBJ1-1; maybe TRBD1 (5 bases). Germline values: CDR1 SQVTM, CDR2 ANQGSEA. The CDR3 has 14 residues. Trimming stripped 1 base from V and 2 bases from J, with 11 bases between. The CDR3 DNA is TGCAGCGTTGAAGTGGCGGGGGATAACACTGAAGCTTTCTTT. It translates to CSVEVAGDNTEAFF. The variable domain in full, completed from reference TRBV29-1 and TRBJ1-1, reads SAVISQKPSRDICQRGTSLTIQCQVDSQVTMMFWYRQQPGQSLTLIATANQGSEATYESGFVIDKFPISRPNLTFSTLTVSNMSPEDSSIYLCSVEVAGDNTEAFFGQGTRLTVV.